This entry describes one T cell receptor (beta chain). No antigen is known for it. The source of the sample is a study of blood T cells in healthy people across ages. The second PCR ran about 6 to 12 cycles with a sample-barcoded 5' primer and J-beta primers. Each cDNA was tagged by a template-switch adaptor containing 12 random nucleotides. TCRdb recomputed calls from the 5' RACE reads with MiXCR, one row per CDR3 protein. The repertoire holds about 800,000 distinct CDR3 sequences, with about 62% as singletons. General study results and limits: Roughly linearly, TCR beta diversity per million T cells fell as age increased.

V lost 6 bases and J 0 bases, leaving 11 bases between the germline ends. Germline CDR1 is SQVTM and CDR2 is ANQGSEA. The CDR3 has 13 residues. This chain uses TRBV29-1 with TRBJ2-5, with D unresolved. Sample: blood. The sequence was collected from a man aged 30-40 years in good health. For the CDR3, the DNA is TGCAGCGTGGTAACAGACAACCAAGAGACCCAGTACTTC. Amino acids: CSVVTDNQETQYF. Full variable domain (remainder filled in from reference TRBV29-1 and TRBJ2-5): SAVISQKPSRDICQRGTSLTIQCQVDSQVTMMFWYRQQPGQSLTLIATANQGSEATYESGFVIDKFPISRPNLTFSTLTVSNMSPEDSSIYLCSVVTDNQETQYFGPGTRLLVL.